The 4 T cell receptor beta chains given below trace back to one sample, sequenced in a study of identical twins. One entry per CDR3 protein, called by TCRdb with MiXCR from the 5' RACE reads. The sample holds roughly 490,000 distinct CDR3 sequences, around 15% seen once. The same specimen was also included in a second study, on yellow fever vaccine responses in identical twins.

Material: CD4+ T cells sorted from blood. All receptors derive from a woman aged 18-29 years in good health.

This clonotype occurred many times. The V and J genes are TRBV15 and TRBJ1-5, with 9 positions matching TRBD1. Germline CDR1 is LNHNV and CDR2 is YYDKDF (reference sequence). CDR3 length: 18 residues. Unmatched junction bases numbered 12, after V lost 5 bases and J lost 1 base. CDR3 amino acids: CATSGPGQGFRSNQPQHF. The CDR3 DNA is TGTGCCACCAGCGGACCGGGACAGGGATTTAGGAGCAATCAGCCCCAGCATTTT. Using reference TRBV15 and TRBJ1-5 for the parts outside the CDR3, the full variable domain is DAMVIQNPRYQVTQFGKPVTLSCSQTLNHNVMYWYQQKSSQAPKLLFHYYDKDFNNEADTPDNFQSRRPNTSFCFLDIRSPGLGDTAMYLCATSGPGQGFRSNQPQHFGDGTRLSIL.

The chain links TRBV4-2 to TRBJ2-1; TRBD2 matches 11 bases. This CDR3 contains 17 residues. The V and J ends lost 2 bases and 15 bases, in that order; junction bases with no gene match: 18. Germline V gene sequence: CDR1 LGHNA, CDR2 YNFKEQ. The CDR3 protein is CASSQTGLAGPLGPGFF. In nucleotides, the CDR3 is TGTGCCAGCAGCCAAACTGGACTAGCGGGTCCCCTTGGCCCGGGGTTCTTC.

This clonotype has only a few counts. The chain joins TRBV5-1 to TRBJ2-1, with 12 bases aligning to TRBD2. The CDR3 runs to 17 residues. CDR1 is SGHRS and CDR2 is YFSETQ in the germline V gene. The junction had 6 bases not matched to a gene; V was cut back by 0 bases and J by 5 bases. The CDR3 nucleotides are TGCGCCAGCAGCTTGGCGACTAGCGGGGGAAGACACAATGAGCAGTTCTTC. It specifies CASSLATSGGRHNEQFF.

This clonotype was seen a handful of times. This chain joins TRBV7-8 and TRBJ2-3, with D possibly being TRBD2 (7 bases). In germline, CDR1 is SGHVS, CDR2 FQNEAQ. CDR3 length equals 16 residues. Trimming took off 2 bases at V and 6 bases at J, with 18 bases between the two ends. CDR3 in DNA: TGTGCCAGCAGCTTACGGGGGGTAGGGGGGATGGATACGCAGTATTTT. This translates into CASSLRGVGGMDTQYF.